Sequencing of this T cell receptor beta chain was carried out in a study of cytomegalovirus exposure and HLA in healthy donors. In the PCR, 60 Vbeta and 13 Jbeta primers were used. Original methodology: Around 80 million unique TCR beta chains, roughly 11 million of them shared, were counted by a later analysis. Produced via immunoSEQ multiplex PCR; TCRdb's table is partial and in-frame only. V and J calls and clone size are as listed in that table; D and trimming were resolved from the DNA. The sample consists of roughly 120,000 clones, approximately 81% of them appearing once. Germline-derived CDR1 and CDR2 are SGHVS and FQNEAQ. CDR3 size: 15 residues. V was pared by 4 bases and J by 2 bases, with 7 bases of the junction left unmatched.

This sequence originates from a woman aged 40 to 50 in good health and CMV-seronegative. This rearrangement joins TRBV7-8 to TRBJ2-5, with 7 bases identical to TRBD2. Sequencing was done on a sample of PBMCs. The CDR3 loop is CASSSAAGEQETQYF. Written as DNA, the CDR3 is TGTGCCAGCAGCTCAGCGGCGGGGGAGCAAGAGACCCAGTACTTC.